This TCR beta chain was profiled in a study of OX40 agonist ivuxolimab in advanced cancers. As for the study in general: Two patients with cutaneous melanoma and one with hepatocellular carcinoma, three in total, showed partial responses.

Sampling times: baseline, cycle 4 day 1, cycle 7 day 1. Produced via immunoSEQ multiplex PCR; TCRdb's table is partial and in-frame only. The sample holds about 53,000 clones; 84% are singletons and the top ten take approximately 4.2%. Sample: CD4+ or CD8+ T cells sorted from blood, taken in a trial of the OX40 agonist ivuxolimab. This sequence was found in an adult with an advanced solid tumor such as melanoma, head and neck, liver or kidney cancer.

The CDR3 here is CASSLKAGGVYGYTF. CDR3 DNA: TGTGCCAGCAGTTTAAAGGCAGGGGGCGTCTATGGCTACACCTTC. The rearrangement uses TRBV27 and TRBJ1-2; 8 positions agree with TRBD1. Germline CDR1 reads MNHEY; CDR2 reads SMNVEV (reference sequence). Trimming removed 2 bases from V and 4 bases from J; junction bases left unmatched: 6. This CDR3 comprises 15 residues.